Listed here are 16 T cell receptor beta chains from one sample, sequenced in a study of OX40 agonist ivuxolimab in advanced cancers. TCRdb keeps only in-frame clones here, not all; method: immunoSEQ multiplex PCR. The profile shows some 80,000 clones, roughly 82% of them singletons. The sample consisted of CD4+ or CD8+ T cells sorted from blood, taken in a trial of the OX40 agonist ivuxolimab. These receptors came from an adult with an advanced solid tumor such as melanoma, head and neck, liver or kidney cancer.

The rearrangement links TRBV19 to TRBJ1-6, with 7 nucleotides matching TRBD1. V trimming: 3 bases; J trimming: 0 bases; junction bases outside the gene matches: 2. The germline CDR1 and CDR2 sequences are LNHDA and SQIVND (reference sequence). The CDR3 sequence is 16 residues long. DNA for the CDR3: TGTGCCAGTAGTATGGAGGGGGCCTCCTATAATTCACCCCTCCACTTT. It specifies CASSMEGASYNSPLHF.

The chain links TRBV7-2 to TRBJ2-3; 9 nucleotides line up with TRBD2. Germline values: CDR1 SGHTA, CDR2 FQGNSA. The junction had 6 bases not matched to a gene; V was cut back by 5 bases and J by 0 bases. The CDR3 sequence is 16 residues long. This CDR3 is CASSHPGTSSTDTQYF. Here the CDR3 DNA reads TGTGCCAGCAGCCACCCGGGGACTAGCAGCACAGATACGCAGTATTTT.

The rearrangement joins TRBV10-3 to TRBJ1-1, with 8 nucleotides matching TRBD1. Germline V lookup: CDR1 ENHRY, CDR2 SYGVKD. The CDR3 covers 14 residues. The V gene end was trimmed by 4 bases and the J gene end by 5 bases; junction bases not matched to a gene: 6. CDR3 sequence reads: CAISGLQGETEAFF. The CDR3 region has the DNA TGTGCCATCAGTGGGCTACAGGGGGAGACTGAAGCTTTCTTT.

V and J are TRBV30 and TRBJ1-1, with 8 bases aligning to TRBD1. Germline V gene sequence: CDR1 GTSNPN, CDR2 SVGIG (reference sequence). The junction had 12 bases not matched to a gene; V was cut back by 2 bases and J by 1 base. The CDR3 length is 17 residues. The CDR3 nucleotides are TGTGCCTGGAGTCCTAAAGACAGGGGATGGTCGAACACTGAAGCTTTCTTT. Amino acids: CAWSPKDRGWSNTEAFF.

The CDR3 sequence is CASSLDKERGSTDTQYF. The CDR3 coding sequence is TGTGCCAGCAGCTTAGATAAGGAGCGGGGGAGCACAGATACGCAGTATTTT. The gene calls are TRBV11-2 and TRBJ2-3; 8 nucleotides agree with TRBD2. The germline V gene has CDR1 SGHAT and CDR2 FQNNGV. V shed 0 bases, J shed 0 bases, and the junction held 5 bases outside the gene matches. The CDR3 length is 17 residues. The whole variable domain, filled in from reference TRBV11-2 and TRBJ2-3, reads EAGVAQSPRYKIIEKRQSVAFWCNPISGHATLYWYQQILGQGPKLLIQFQNNGVVDDSQLPKDRFSAERLKGVDSTLKIQPAKLEDSAVYLCASSLDKERGSTDTQYFGPGTRLTVL.

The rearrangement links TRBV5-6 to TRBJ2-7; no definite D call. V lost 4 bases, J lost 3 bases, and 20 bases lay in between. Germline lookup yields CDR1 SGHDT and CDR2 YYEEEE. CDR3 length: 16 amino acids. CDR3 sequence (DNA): TGTGCCAGCAGCCACCTAACACCTAAGGCGGACTACGAGCAGTACTTC. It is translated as CASSHLTPKADYEQYF. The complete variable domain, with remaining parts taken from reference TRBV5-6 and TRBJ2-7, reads DAGVTQSPTHLIKTRGQQVTLRCSPKSGHDTVSWYQQALGQGPQFIFQYYEEEERQRGNFPDRFSGHQFPNYSSELNVNALLLGDSALYLCASSHLTPKADYEQYFGPGTRLTVT.

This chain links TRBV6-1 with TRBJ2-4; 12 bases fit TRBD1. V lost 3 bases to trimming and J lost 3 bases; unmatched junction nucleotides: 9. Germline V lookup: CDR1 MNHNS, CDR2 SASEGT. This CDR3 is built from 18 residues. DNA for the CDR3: TGTGCCAGCAGTGACCGGGACAGGGGGCGGCTAGGCAAAAACATTCAGTACTTC. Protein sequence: CASSDRDRGRLGKNIQYF.

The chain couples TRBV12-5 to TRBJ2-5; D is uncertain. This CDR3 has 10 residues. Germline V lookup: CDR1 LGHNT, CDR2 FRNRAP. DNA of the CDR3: TGTGCCAGTTCCGGAGAGACCCAGTACTTC. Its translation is CASSGETQYF.

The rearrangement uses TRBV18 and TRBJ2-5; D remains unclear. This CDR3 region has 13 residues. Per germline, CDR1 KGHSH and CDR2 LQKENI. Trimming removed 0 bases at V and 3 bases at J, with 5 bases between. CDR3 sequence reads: CASSPPYKETQYF. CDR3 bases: TGTGCCAGCTCACCACCGTACAAAGAGACCCAGTACTTC.

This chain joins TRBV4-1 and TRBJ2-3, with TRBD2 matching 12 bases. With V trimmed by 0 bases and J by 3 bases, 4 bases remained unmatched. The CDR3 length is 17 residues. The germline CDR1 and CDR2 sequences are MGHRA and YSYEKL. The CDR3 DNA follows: TGCGCCAGCAGCCAAGATAGGGGGACTAGCGGGACAGATACGCAGTATTTT. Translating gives CASSQDRGTSGTDTQYF.

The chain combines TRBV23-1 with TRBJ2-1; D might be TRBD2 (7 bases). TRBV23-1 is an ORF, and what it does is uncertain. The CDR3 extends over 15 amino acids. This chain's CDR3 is CAGGVGADSYNEQFF. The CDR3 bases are TGCGCAGGGGGGGTAGGGGCAGACTCCTACAATGAGCAGTTCTTC.

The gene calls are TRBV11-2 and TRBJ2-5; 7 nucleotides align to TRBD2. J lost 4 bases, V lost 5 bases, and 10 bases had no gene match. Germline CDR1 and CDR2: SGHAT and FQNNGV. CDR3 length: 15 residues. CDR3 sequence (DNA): TGTGCCAGCAGCCAAGCGGGACTGGTTGGAGAGACCCAGTACTTC. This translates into CASSQAGLVGETQYF.

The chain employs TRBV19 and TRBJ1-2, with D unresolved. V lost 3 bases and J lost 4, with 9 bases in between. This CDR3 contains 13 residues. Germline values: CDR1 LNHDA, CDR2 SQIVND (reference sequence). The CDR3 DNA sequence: TGTGCCAGTAGTATTAACCCAACCTATGGCTACACCTTC. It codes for CASSINPTYGYTF.

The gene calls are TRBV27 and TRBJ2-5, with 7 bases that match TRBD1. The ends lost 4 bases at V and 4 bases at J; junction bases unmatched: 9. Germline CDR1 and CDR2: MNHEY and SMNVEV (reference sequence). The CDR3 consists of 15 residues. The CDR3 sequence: CASSYYRGLGETQYF. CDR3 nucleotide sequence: TGTGCCAGCAGTTATTACAGGGGTCTTGGAGAGACCCAGTACTTC.

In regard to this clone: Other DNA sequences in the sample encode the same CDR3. The CDR3 nucleotides read TGTGCCAGCAGACGGGGGGGCGGAGAGACCCAGTACTTC. This sequence encodes CASRRGGGETQYF. The chain employs TRBV6-1 and TRBJ2-5; 8 bases map to TRBD2. The germline gives CDR1 MNHNS, CDR2 SASEGT. V lost 6 bases, J lost 4 bases, and 4 bases stayed unmatched. The CDR3 totals 13 residues.

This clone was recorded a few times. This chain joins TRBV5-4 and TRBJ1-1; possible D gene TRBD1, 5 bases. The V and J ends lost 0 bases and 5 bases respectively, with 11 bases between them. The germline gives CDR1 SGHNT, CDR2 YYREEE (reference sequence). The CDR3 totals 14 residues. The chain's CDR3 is CASSLAGRGTEAFF. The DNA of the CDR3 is TGTGCCAGCAGCTTGGCCGGGAGGGGTACTGAAGCTTTCTTT.